Listed below are T cell receptor beta chains from one sample, sequenced in a study of blood T cell repertoires in COVID-19. Using immunoSEQ multiplex PCR, the repertoire was profiled, and TCRdb retains in-frame clones only, with some absent. The sample records some 19,000 clones, about 80% being singletons. The sample comprised peripheral blood. These receptors were taken from a man of 80 years or more with acute or convalescent COVID-19. The CDR3 runs from the conserved cysteine through the conserved F or W.

j_gene	v_gene	CDR3aa
TRBJ1-1	TRBV4-1	CASSQFGREAFF
TRBJ2-1	TRBV18	CASSPDSYNEQFF
TRBJ1-5	TRBV10-3	CAISVEGKAQHF
TRBJ2-3	TRBV9	CASSVRGISGFDTQYF
TRBJ1-2	TRBV28	CASSSPGQNYGYTF
TRBJ1-1	TRBV29-1	CSVEPQGARAEAFF
TRBJ2-1	TRBV5-1	CASSAGPGTGTYNEQFF
TRBJ1-2	TRBV6-2/TRBV6-3	CASSTVRGYTF
TRBJ1-5	TRBV3-1/TRBV3-2	CASSGSGTADYSNQPQHF
TRBJ1-1	TRBV25-1	CASSQGWNTEAFF
TRBJ1-5	TRBV19	CASSPPRTGWQPQHF
TRBJ2-7	TRBV18	CASSPPGAGAVHEQYF
TRBJ2-7	TRBV11-2	CASSLERGFNEQYF